The 17 T cell receptor beta chains below come from one sample, sequenced in a study of T cell changes during pregnancy in multiple sclerosis. TCRdb keeps only in-frame clones here, not all; method: immunoSEQ multiplex PCR. Found here are 45,000 to 50,000 clones, approximately 94% of them singletons; the top ten hold roughly 4%. The starting material was CD8+ T cells from peripheral blood mononuclear cells, obtained in the first trimester of pregnancy. These receptors originate from a female donor with multiple sclerosis, enrolled in a pregnancy study.

CDR3 DNA sequence: TGTGCCAGCAGCTTAGGGGTAGCGGGAACCTCCTACAATGAGCAGTTCTTC. It yields the protein CASSLGVAGTSYNEQFF. V is TRBV7-6 and J is TRBJ2-1; 8 nucleotides match TRBD2. V was pared by 1 base and J by 0 bases, with 5 bases of the junction left unmatched. The CDR3 length is 17 residues. CDR1 and CDR2 from the germline V gene are SGHVS and FNYEAQ.

This clone has just a few counts. This chain joins TRBV27 and TRBJ2-7, with TRBD2 matching 8 bases. The ends lost 3 bases at V and 4 bases at J; junction bases unmatched: 8. CDR1 MNHEY and CDR2 SMNVEV come from the germline V gene (reference sequence). This CDR3 spans 15 amino acids. CDR3 coding DNA: TGTGCCAGCAGTTTGGGAACCGGGGGGGGATACGAGCAGTACTTC. The encoded protein is CASSLGTGGGYEQYF.

The rearrangement links TRBV19 to TRBJ1-1, with D hard to call. The CDR3 covers 13 residues. CDR1 is LNHDA, CDR2 SQIVND, per germline (reference sequence). Trimming left V 4 bases short and J 0 bases short, with 6 bases between. CDR3 in amino acids: CASSNSLNTEAFF. The CDR3 DNA is TGTGCCAGTAGTAACAGCTTGAACACTGAAGCTTTCTTT.

The gene calls are TRBV7-9 and TRBJ1-2; 12 nucleotides agree with TRBD1. The CDR3 is made up of 15 amino acids. J was trimmed by 4 bases and V by 6 bases; bases with no gene match: 6. The V gene's germline CDR1 is SEHNR and CDR2 FQNEAQ (reference sequence). CDR3 bases: TGTGCCAGCAGGGCCGGGACAGGGGGCGCCTATGGCTACACCTTC. As protein: CASRAGTGGAYGYTF. Combining the CDR3 with reference TRBV7-9 and TRBJ1-2 gives the whole variable domain DTGVSQNPRHKITKRGQNVTFRCDPISEHNRLYWYRQTLGQGPEFLTYFQNEAQLEKSRLLSDRFSAERPKGSFSTLEIQRTEQGDSAMYLCASRAGTGGAYGYTFGSGTRLTVV.

The chain combines TRBV20-1 with TRBJ2-1, with a weak D call TRBD1 (6 bases). V shed 6 bases and J shed 8 bases, with 11 bases lying between them. Germline CDR1 DFQATT, CDR2 SNEGSKA (reference sequence). This CDR3 spans 11 amino acids. The CDR3 spells CSAKQGDEQFF. The CDR3 DNA is TGCAGTGCCAAACAGGGAGATGAGCAGTTCTTC.

The chain combines TRBV7-7 with TRBJ2-7, with TRBD2 matching over 10 bases. The length of the CDR3 is 15 residues. Germline trimming cut 1 base from V and 4 bases from J; bases unmatched to any gene: 4. Germline CDR1 and CDR2: SSHAT and FNYEAQ (reference sequence). CDR3 DNA: TGTGCCAGCAGCTTAGGTACTAGCGGGGATTACGAGCAGTACTTC. Translating gives CASSLGTSGDYEQYF.

The chain is built from TRBV5-5 and TRBJ2-7; the D gene is possibly TRBD2 (5 bases). The V gene's germline CDR1 is SGHKS and CDR2 YYEKEE (reference sequence). The germline V and J ends were trimmed by 4 bases and 0 bases, with 8 bases remaining between them. CDR3 length: 13 amino acids. CDR3 DNA sequence: TGTGCCAGCAGCCCCCGGGGCTCCTACGAGCAGTACTTC. Amino acids: CASSPRGSYEQYF.

The CDR3 loop is CAISGGGFLNEQFF. In DNA, the CDR3 is TGTGCCATCAGTGGGGGGGGGTTTTTAAATGAGCAGTTCTTC. This sequence joins TRBV10-3 and TRBJ2-1; 7 positions agree with TRBD2. Trimming cost V 4 bases and J 7 bases; bases outside gene matches: 7. The CDR3 has 14 residues. CDR1 and CDR2 (germline): ENHRY, SYGVKD.

The chain combines TRBV11-2 with TRBJ1-4; 7 positions match TRBD1. Germline-derived CDR1 and CDR2 are SGHAT and FQNNGV. V shed 5 bases, J shed 4 bases, and the junction held 7 bases outside the gene matches. The length of the CDR3 is 15 residues. CDR3 protein: CASSTPGQLNEKLFF. CDR3 bases: TGTGCCAGCAGCACTCCGGGACAGCTTAATGAAAAACTGTTTTTT.

This clone was counted a single time. The J gene is TRBJ2-7, the V gene TRBV30; 8 bases fit TRBD1. Germline V gene lookup returns CDR1 GTSNPN and CDR2 SVGIG (reference sequence). The CDR3 spans 15 residues. The V segment lost 4 bases and the J segment 2 bases; nucleotides outside the gene matches: 10. In DNA, the CDR3 is TGTGCCTGGAAACCCCCGGGACAGGACCCCTACGAGCAGTACTTC. Amino acid sequence: CAWKPPGQDPYEQYF.

V gene TRBV7-8 combines with J gene TRBJ2-7; 7 nucleotides agree with TRBD1. Germline CDR1 and CDR2: SGHVS and FQNEAQ. The CDR3 covers 13 residues. V gave up 7 bases and J gave up 5 bases; unmatched junction bases: 8. Here the CDR3 reads CASTLLQGNEQYF. CDR3 DNA: TGTGCCAGCACCCTGTTACAGGGGAACGAGCAGTACTTC.

The rearrangement joins TRBV5-4 to TRBJ2-7; D is possibly TRBD1 (5 bases). Germline CDR1 and CDR2: SGHNT and YYREEE (reference sequence). V was clipped by 0 bases and J by 4 bases, with 14 bases between them. The CDR3 sequence is 15 residues long. The DNA for the CDR3 is TGTGCCAGCAGCTTGGTTTCAGGGCGCGAGTACGAGCAGTACTTC. This encodes CASSLVSGREYEQYF.

The chain employs TRBV2 and TRBJ2-1; 7 bases fit TRBD1. Germline V gene lookup returns CDR1 SNHLY and CDR2 FYNNEI. V shed 8 bases and J 2 bases; nucleotides not matched to a gene: 3. The CDR3 loop spans 13 amino acids. The CDR3 loop is CASQGGAYNEQFF. The DNA for the CDR3 is TGTGCCAGCCAAGGGGGCGCCTACAATGAGCAGTTCTTC.

The chain joins TRBV4-2 to TRBJ1-1; 8 bases fit TRBD1. Germline V lookup: CDR1 LGHNA, CDR2 YNFKEQ. The CDR3 contains 15 residues. V gave up 3 bases and J gave up 2 bases; unmatched junction bases: 5. CDR3: CASSQMTGDNTEAFF. The CDR3 region has the DNA TGTGCCAGCAGCCAGATGACAGGGGATAACACTGAAGCTTTCTTT.

This clone was recorded only once. The chain uses TRBV6-6 and TRBJ1-5, with TRBD1 matching over 10 bases. Per germline, CDR1 MNHNY and CDR2 SVGAGI (reference sequence). This CDR3 spans 14 amino acids. V shed 5 bases and J 6 bases; nucleotides not matched to a gene: 4. The CDR3 nucleotides read TGTGCCAGCAGTCTTGACAGGGGGCTTCAGCCCCAGCATTTT. Its translation is CASSLDRGLQPQHF.

The rearrangement links TRBV4-1 to TRBJ2-1; unclear D gene. Germline assignment: CDR1 MGHRA and CDR2 YSYEKL. The CDR3 contains 13 residues. V gave up 1 base and J gave up 4 bases, with 5 bases separating them. CDR3 protein: CASSQARYNEQFF. In DNA, the CDR3 is TGCGCCAGCAGCCAAGCCCGGTACAATGAGCAGTTCTTC.

V usage is TRBV4-1 and J usage is TRBJ2-1, with 16 bases identical to TRBD2. The CDR3 length is 17 residues. The germline V gene encodes CDR1 MGHRA and CDR2 YSYEKL. The V and J ends lost 4 bases and 4 bases, in that order; junction bases with no gene match: 4. The CDR3 nucleotides read TGCGCCAGCAGCCTAGGGACTAGCGGGGGGGGGTACAATGAGCAGTTCTTC. Residues: CASSLGTSGGGYNEQFF.